One sample yielded the 3 T cell receptor beta chains listed below, sequenced in a study of blood T cells in healthy people across ages (dated by TCRdb to about 2015). The library was built by means of 5' RACE. Sequencer: Illumina HiSeq 2500. A second PCR of roughly 7 to 11 cycles was performed with a sample-barcoded 5' primer and a J-beta primer mix. TCRdb applied fastp at Q25 and MiXCR to the public reads, then kept only in-frame beta chains. Rows merge per CDR3 protein into single entries with the most common DNA and genes. This sample comprises fewer than 2,000,000 distinct CDR3 sequences, 34% of them detected only once. Clones ranked in the top ten supply approximately 10% of the sample. Sequenced sample: blood. All receptors come from a woman aged 25 to 39 in good health.

The chain has TRBV28 and TRBJ1-5; unclear D gene. The CDR3 runs to 13 residues. V lost 1 base, J lost 6 bases, and 7 bases lay in between. In germline, CDR1 is MDHEN, CDR2 SYDVKM. Here the CDR3 DNA reads TGTGCCAGCAGTTTATTTGTCAGTCAGCCCCAGCATTTT. It specifies CASSLFVSQPQHF.

The CDR3 spells CASSPRGGGVAGYTF. The CDR3 coding sequence is TGTGCCAGCAGCCCTCGCGGTGGGGGGGTCGCTGGCTACACCTTC. V gene TRBV5-5 combines with J gene TRBJ1-2; a weak D match, TRBD1 (5 bases). Per germline, CDR1 SGHKS and CDR2 YYEKEE (reference sequence). The CDR3 runs to 15 residues. V lost 4 bases to trimming and J lost 7 bases, with 20 bases between them. The variable domain in full, completed from reference TRBV5-5 and TRBJ1-2, reads DAGVTQSPTHLIKTRGQQVTLRCSPISGHKSVSWYQQVLGQGPQFIFQYYEKEERGRGNFPDRFSARQFPNYSSELNVNALLLGDSALYLCASSPRGGGVAGYTFGSGTRLTVV.

The V gene is TRBV28, the J gene TRBJ2-6; 8 bases are a match to TRBD1. V shed 6 bases and J 4 bases; nucleotides not matched to a gene: 8. Per the germline V gene, CDR1 is MDHEN and CDR2 is SYDVKM. CDR3 size: 16 residues. For the CDR3, the DNA is TGTGCCAGCAGCCATGCGGACAGGGCCGGGGCCAACGTCCTGACTTTC. Protein sequence: CASSHADRAGANVLTF.